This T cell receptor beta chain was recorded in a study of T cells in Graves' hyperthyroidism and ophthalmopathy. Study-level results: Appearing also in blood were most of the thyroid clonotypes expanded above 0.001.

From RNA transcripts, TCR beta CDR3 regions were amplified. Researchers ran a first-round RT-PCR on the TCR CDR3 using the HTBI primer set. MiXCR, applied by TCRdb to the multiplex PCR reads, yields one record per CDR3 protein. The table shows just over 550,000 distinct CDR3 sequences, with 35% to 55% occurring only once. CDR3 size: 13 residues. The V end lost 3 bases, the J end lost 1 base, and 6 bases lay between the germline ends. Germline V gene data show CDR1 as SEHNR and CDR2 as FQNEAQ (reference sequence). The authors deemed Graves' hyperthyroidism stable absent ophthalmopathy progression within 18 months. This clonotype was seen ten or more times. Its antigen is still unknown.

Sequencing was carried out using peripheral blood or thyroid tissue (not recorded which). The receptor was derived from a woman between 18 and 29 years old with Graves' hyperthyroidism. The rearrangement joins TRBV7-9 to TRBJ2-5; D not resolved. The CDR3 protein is CASSFPGQETQYF. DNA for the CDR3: TGTGCCAGCAGCTTTCCGGGCCAAGAGACCCAGTACTTC.